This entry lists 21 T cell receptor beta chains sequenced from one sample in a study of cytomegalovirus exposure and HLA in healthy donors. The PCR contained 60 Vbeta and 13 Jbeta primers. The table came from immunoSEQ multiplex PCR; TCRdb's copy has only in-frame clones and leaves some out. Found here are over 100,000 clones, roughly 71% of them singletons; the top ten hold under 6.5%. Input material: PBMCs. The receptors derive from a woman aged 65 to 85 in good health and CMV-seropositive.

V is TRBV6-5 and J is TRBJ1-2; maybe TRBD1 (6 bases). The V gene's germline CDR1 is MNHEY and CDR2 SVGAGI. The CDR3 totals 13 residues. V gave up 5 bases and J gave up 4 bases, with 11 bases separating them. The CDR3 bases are TGTGCCAGCAGTGCCCAGGGGTTCTATGGCTACACCTTC. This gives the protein CASSAQGFYGYTF.

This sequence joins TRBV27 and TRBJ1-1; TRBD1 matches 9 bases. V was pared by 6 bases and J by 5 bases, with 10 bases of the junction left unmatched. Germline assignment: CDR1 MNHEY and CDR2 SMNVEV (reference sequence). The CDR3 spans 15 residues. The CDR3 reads CASRADRGAYTEAFF. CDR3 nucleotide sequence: TGTGCCAGCAGAGCCGACAGGGGGGCGTATACTGAAGCTTTCTTT.

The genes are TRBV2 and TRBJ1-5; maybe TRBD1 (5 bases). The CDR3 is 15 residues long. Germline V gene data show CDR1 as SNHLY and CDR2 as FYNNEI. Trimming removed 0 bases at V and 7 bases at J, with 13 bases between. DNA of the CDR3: TGTGCCAGCAGTGAAGCCCAAACCTACAGGCAGCCCCAGCATTTT. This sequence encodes CASSEAQTYRQPQHF.

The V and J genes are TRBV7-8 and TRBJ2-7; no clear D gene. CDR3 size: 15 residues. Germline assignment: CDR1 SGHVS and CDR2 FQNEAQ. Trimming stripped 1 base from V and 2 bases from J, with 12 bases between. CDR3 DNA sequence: TGTGCCAGCAGCTTAGTCAGACTTTCAACCTACGAGCAGTACTTC. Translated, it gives CASSLVRLSTYEQYF. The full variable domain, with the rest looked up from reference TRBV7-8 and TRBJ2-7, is GAGVSQSPRYKVAKRGQDVALRCDPISGHVSLFWYQQALGQGPEFLTYFQNEAQLDKSGLPSDRFFAERPEGSVSTLKIQRTQQEDSAVYLCASSLVRLSTYEQYFGPGTRLTVT.

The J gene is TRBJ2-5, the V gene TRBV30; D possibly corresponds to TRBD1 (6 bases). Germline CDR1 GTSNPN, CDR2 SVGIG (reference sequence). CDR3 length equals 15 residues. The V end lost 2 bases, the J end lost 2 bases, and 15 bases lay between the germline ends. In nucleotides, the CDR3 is TGTGCCTGGAGTCTACCCGGACAGCGTCAAGAGACCCAGTACTTC. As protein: CAWSLPGQRQETQYF.

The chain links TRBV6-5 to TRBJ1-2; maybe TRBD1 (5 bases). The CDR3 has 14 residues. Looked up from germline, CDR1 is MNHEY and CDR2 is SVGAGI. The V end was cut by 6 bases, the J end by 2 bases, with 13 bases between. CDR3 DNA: TGTGCCAGCAGCTCACGGACACCCAACTATGGCTACACCTTC. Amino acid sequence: CASSSRTPNYGYTF.

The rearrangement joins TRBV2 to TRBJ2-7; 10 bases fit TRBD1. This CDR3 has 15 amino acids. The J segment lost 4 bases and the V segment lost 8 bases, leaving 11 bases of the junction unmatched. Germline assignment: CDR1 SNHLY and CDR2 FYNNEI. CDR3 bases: TGTGCCAGCTCCGCTGGGGGGACAGGGGAATACGAGCAGTACTTC. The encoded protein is CASSAGGTGEYEQYF.

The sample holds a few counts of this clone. The CDR3 loop reads CASSLAKQGCFSYEQYF. The CDR3 region has the DNA TGTGCCAGCAGCTTAGCTAAACAGGGATGTTTCTCCTACGAGCAGTACTTC. The chain combines TRBV7-4 with TRBJ2-7; perhaps TRBD1 as D (6 bases). The V gene lost 0 bases and the J gene lost 0 bases, with 15 bases spanning the gap. Germline V gene lookup returns CDR1 SGHVT and CDR2 SQSDAQ. CDR3 length equals 17 residues.

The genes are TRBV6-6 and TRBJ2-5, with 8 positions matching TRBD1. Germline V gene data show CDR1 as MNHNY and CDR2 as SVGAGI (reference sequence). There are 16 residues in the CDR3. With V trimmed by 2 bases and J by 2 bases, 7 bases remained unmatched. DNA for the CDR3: TGTGCCAGCAGTTACCCATGGACAGGGCAACAAGAGACCCAGTACTTC. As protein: CASSYPWTGQQETQYF.

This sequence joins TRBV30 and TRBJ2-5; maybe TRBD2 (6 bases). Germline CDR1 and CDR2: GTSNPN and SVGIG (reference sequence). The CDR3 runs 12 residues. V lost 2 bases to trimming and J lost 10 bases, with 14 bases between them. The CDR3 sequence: CAWSQSWGDQYF. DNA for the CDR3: TGTGCCTGGAGTCAGTCCTGGGGGGACCAGTACTTC.

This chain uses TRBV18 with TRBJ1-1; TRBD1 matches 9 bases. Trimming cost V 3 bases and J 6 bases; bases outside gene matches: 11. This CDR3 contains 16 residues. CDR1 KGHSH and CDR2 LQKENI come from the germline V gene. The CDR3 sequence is CASSPLPGQGSSEAFF. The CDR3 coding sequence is TGTGCCAGCTCACCGCTTCCGGGACAGGGCTCCTCTGAAGCTTTCTTT. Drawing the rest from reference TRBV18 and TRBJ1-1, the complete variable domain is NAGVMQNPRHLVRRRGQEARLRCSPMKGHSHVYWYRQLPEEGLKFMVYLQKENIIDESGMPKERFSAEFPKEGPSILRIQQVVRGDSAAYFCASSPLPGQGSSEAFFGQGTRLTVV.

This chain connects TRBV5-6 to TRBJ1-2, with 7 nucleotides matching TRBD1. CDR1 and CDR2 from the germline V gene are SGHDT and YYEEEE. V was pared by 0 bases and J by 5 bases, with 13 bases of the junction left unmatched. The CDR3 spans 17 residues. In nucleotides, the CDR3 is TGTGCCAGCAGCTTGGTCGGGACAGACAGGGCAAGTTATGGCTACACCTTC. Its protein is CASSLVGTDRASYGYTF.

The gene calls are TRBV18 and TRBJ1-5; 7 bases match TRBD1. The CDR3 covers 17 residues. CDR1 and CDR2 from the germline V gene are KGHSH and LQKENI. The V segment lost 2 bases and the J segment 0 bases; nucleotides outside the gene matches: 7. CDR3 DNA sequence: TGTGCCAGCTCACCAGGGGGACAGCTTTCTAGCAATCAGCCCCAGCATTTT. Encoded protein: CASSPGGQLSSNQPQHF.

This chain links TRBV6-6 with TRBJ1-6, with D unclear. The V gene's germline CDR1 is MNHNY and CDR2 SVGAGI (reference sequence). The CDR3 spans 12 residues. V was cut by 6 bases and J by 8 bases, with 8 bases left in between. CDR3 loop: CASSRFDSPLHF. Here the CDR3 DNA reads TGTGCCAGCAGCCGGTTTGATTCACCCCTCCACTTT.

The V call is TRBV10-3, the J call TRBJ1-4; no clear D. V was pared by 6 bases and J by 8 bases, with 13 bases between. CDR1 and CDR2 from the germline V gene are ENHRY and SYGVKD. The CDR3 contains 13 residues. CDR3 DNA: TGTGCCATCAGACCGAGGGAGGACGAAAAACTGTTTTTT. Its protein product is CAIRPREDEKLFF.

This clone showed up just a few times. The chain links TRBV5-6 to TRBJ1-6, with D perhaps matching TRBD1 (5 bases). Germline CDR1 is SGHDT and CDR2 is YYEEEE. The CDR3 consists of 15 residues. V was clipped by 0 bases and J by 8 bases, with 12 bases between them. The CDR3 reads CASSLVGREDSPLHF. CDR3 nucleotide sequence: TGTGCCAGCAGCTTGGTCGGCAGGGAGGATTCACCCCTCCACTTT.

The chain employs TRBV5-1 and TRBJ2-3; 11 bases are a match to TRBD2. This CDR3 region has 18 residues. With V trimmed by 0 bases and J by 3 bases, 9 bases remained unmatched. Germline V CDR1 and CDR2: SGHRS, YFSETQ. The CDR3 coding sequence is TGCGCCAGCAGCTTGGCCGAATTTAGCGGGGGGGCAACAGATACGCAGTATTTT. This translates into CASSLAEFSGGATDTQYF.

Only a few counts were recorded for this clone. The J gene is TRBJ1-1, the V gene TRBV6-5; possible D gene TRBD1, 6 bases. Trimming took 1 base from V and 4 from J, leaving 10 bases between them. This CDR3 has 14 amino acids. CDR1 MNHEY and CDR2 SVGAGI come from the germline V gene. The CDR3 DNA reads TGTGCCAGCAGTTACTATCGGGGGGCCACTGAAGCTTTCTTT. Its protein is CASSYYRGATEAFF.

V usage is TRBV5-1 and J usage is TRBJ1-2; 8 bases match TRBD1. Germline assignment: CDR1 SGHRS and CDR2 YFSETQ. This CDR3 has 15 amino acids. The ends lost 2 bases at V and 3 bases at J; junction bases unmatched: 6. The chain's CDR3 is CASSLPGQVHYGYTF. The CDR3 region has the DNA TGCGCCAGCAGCTTACCGGGACAGGTACACTATGGCTACACCTTC.

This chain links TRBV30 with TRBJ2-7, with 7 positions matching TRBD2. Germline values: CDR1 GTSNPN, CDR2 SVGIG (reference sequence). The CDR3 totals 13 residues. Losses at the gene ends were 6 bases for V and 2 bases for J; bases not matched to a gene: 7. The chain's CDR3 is CACISGSTYEQYF. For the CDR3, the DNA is TGTGCCTGTATTAGCGGGTCCACCTACGAGCAGTACTTC.

CDR3 nucleotides: TGTGCCAGCAGCCTCGGACAGCCAAGGGACGAGCAGTACTTC. Its protein is CASSLGQPRDEQYF. V gene TRBV27 combines with J gene TRBJ2-7, with D perhaps matching TRBD1 (6 bases). The V gene lost 6 bases and the J gene lost 5 bases, with 17 bases spanning the gap. Germline CDR1 and CDR2: MNHEY and SMNVEV (reference sequence). CDR3 length: 14 residues.